These 24 T cell receptor beta chains share one sample of origin, sequenced in a study of human T cells and chemical hapten exposure. TCRdb re-analysed the RACE reads in MiXCR, keeping a single row per CDR3 protein. The sample carries roughly 100,000 distinct CDR3 sequences, roughly 8.5% recorded once. Sample time point: healthy volunteer bleed at 2 weeks. Whole blood, unfractionated, served as the material for total RNA extraction. Specimen: whole blood. These receptor sequences come from a female donor in good health. Some clones in this sample may be carry-over from other donors' samples.

In this sample, this clonotype turned up a few times. This sequence joins TRBV28 and TRBJ2-7; no definite D call. V gave up 2 bases and J gave up 2 bases, with 10 bases separating them. Germline V gene data show CDR1 as MDHEN and CDR2 as SYDVKM. The CDR3 runs 14 residues. CDR3 protein: CASSLPQTPYEQYF. The CDR3 DNA is TGTGCCAGCAGTTTACCACAGACCCCCTACGAGCAGTACTTC. Variable domain in full (rest from reference TRBV28 and TRBJ2-7): DVKVTQSSRYLVKRTGEKVFLECVQDMDHENMFWYRQDPGLGLRLIYFSYDVKMKEKGDIPEGYSVSREKKERFSLILESASTNQTSMYLCASSLPQTPYEQYFGPGTRLTVT.

This clonotype occurred many times. The genes are TRBV20-1 and TRBJ1-3, with D unresolved. Germline loops: CDR1 DFQATT, CDR2 SNEGSKA (reference sequence). CDR3 length equals 13 residues. V was pared by 6 bases and J by 1 base, with 10 bases between. This CDR3 is CSATRMSGNTIYF. The CDR3 DNA sequence: TGCAGTGCCACGAGAATGTCTGGAAACACCATATATTTT.

This clonotype has more than one count but fewer than ten. V usage is TRBV24-1 and J usage is TRBJ2-2; 12 bases map to TRBD2. The J segment lost 5 bases and the V segment lost 0 bases, leaving 0 bases of the junction unmatched. The CDR3 spans 16 residues. Germline CDR1 is KGHDR and CDR2 is SFDVKD. CDR3 sequence (DNA): TGTGCCACCAGTGATTTGACTAGCGGGAGGACCGGGGAGCTGTTTTTT. Protein product: CATSDLTSGRTGELFF.

This clonotype has at least ten counts. The rearrangement uses TRBV7-3 and TRBJ2-3; D gene ambiguous. Germline V gives CDR1 SGHTA, CDR2 FQGTGA. The CDR3 extends over 13 amino acids. V was trimmed by 3 bases and J by 2 bases, leaving 6 bases between them. CDR3 coding DNA: TGTGCCAGCAGCTTCTCAACCACAGATACGCAGTATTTT. This translates into CASSFSTTDTQYF. The complete variable domain, with remaining parts taken from reference TRBV7-3 and TRBJ2-3, reads GAGVSQTPSNKVTEKGKYVELRCDPISGHTALYWYRQSLGQGPEFLIYFQGTGAADDSGLPNDRFFAVRPEGSVSTLKIQRTERGDSAVYLCASSFSTTDTQYFGPGTRLTVL.

As for this clonotype: This sequence may be a read error, since a much larger clone differs from it by one base. V and J are TRBV6-1 and TRBJ2-1, with D possibly TRBD2 on 5 matching bases. V was pared by 8 bases and J by 3 bases, with 17 bases between. CDR1 and CDR2 from the germline V gene are MNHNS and SASEGT. The CDR3 covers 15 residues. The CDR3 reads CASSHTCGFYNEQFF. Here the CDR3 DNA reads TGTGCCAGCTCACACACTTGCGGGTTCTACAATGAGCAGTTCTTC.

A few counts support this clonotype. CDR3 amino acids: CASSPRTSGRVSLNEQFF. The CDR3 DNA reads TGTGCCAGCAGCCCTCGGACTAGCGGGAGGGTATCCCTCAATGAGCAGTTCTTC. The rearrangement joins TRBV7-8 to TRBJ2-1, with TRBD2 identical over 15 bases. V shed 5 bases, J shed 6 bases, and the junction held 11 bases outside the gene matches. Germline loops: CDR1 SGHVS, CDR2 FQNEAQ. This CDR3 spans 18 amino acids.

The V call is TRBV30, the J call TRBJ1-1; TRBD1 might be the D (6 bases). In germline, CDR1 is GTSNPN, CDR2 SVGIG (reference sequence). Trimming stripped 0 bases from V and 4 bases from J, with 12 bases between. This CDR3 has 14 residues. CDR3 nucleotide sequence: TGTGCCTGGAGTGTTGTCAGGGGTGTCACTGAAGCTTTCTTT. Protein sequence: CAWSVVRGVTEAFF.

The gene calls are TRBV29-1 and TRBJ2-2, with 14 bases that match TRBD2. With 4 bases clipped from V and 7 bases from J, the junction kept 2 bases outside the gene matches. The CDR3 extends over 14 amino acids. CDR1 SQVTM and CDR2 ANQGSEA come from the germline V gene. The CDR3: CSVGGLAGDGELFF. Written as DNA, the CDR3 is TGCAGCGTTGGGGGACTAGCGGGAGACGGGGAGCTGTTTTTT.

This clonotype turned up a few times. The J gene is TRBJ2-7, the V gene TRBV28, with 14 bases fitting TRBD2. CDR1 is MDHEN, CDR2 SYDVKM, per germline. This CDR3 spans 16 amino acids. Trimming at V came to 4 bases and at J to 7 bases, leaving 9 bases not matched to a gene. In nucleotides, the CDR3 is TGTGCCAGCAGTTCTGTCCAGGGACTAGCGGGAGTTGAGCAGTACTTC. Translated: CASSSVQGLAGVEQYF.

The chain carries TRBV10-3 and TRBJ2-3; no firm D call. The CDR3 covers 12 residues. In germline, CDR1 is ENHRY, CDR2 SYGVKD. Deletions cut 3 bases from V and 4 bases from J, with 5 bases between. The CDR3 loop reads CAISDGADTQYF. As DNA, the CDR3 is TGTGCCATCAGTGATGGAGCAGATACGCAGTATTTT.

In this sample, this clonotype turned up a few times. The gene calls are TRBV3-1 and TRBJ2-5; 8 bases line up with TRBD1. Trimming at V came to 3 bases and at J to 5 bases, leaving 2 bases not matched to a gene. Per germline, CDR1 LGHDT and CDR2 YNNKEL (reference sequence). This CDR3 has 13 residues. CDR3 bases: TGTGCCAGCAGCCACCGGGACAGGGAGACCCAGTACTTC. Its translation: CASSHRDRETQYF.

This chain uses TRBV27 with TRBJ1-5, with a possible D match to TRBD1 (5 bases). The length of the CDR3 is 16 residues. Trimming removed 5 bases at V and 6 bases at J, with 20 bases between. Germline V gives CDR1 MNHEY, CDR2 SMNVEV (reference sequence). CDR3 residues: CASSPVGEGPSQPQHF. CDR3 bases: TGTGCCAGCAGTCCGGTAGGGGAGGGCCCCAGTCAGCCCCAGCATTTT.

With respect to this clonotype: A much larger clone differs from this one at a single base, so this may be a read error. Here the CDR3 reads CASSLEMGWASGRVSGYEQYF. The CDR3 coding sequence is TGTGCCAGCAGTTTAGAGATGGGCTGGGCTAGCGGGAGAGTTTCGGGTTACGAGCAGTACTTC. This chain links TRBV28 with TRBJ2-7; the match to TRBD2 covers 10 bases. V trimming: 2 bases; J trimming: 4 bases; junction bases outside the gene matches: 23. The CDR3 totals 21 residues. The germline gives CDR1 MDHEN, CDR2 SYDVKM.

This clonotype was counted a few times. CDR3 in amino acids: CASRFGSSADTQYF. CDR3 sequence (DNA): TGTGCCAGCAGGTTCGGCAGTTCAGCAGATACGCAGTATTTT. The V and J genes are TRBV2 and TRBJ2-3; D unclear. V was shortened by 6 bases and J by 4 bases, with 14 bases between the two germline ends. Germline CDR1 reads SNHLY; CDR2 reads FYNNEI. The CDR3 has 14 amino acids.

The rearrangement links TRBV12-5 to TRBJ1-3, with no clear D. With 0 bases removed from V and 0 bases from J, the gap between germline ends came to 9 bases. The CDR3 length is 16 residues. Germline CDR1 LGHNT, CDR2 FRNRAP. The CDR3 sequence is CASGLVLTSSGNTIYF. The CDR3 region has the DNA TGTGCTAGTGGTTTGGTACTCACGAGCTCTGGAAACACCATATATTTT.

The genes are TRBV7-9 and TRBJ2-1, with 10 positions matching TRBD2. There are 13 residues in the CDR3. Germline V CDR1 and CDR2: SEHNR, FQNEAQ (reference sequence). V lost 7 bases, J lost 6 bases, and 3 bases stayed unmatched. The CDR3 nucleotides read TGTGCCAGCAACCCTAGCGGGGGCAATGAGCAGTTCTTC. It codes for CASNPSGGNEQFF.

The V call is TRBV2, the J call TRBJ1-2; D is undetermined. The CDR3 consists of 14 residues. V gave up 3 bases and J gave up 2 bases, with 10 bases separating them. The germline V gene has CDR1 SNHLY and CDR2 FYNNEI. The CDR3 loop is CASSDKKLNYGYTF. CDR3 coding DNA: TGTGCCAGCAGTGATAAAAAGTTAAACTATGGCTACACCTTC.

This clonotype was detected a few times. This chain connects TRBV7-2 to TRBJ2-1; tentative D call: TRBD1 (5 bases). From germline, CDR1 is SGHTA and CDR2 FQGNSA. V was pared by 6 bases and J by 2 bases, with 17 bases between. The CDR3 is made up of 16 amino acids. In DNA, the CDR3 is TGTGCCAGCAGTGTTAGGGGCAGACTCACCTACAATGAGCAGTTCTTC. Its protein product is CASSVRGRLTYNEQFF. Filled out from reference TRBV7-2 and TRBJ2-1, the complete variable domain reads GAGVSQSPSNKVTEKGKDVELRCDPISGHTALYWYRQSLGQGLEFLIYFQGNSAPDKSGLPSDRFSAERTGGSVSTLTIQRTQQEDSAVYLCASSVRGRLTYNEQFFGPGTRLTVL.

At least ten counts were recorded for this clonotype. The chain combines TRBV20-1 with TRBJ2-7; tentatively, D is TRBD2 (6 bases). The length of the CDR3 is 13 residues. With 3 bases removed from V and 0 bases from J, the gap between germline ends came to 9 bases. Germline V gene lookup returns CDR1 DFQATT and CDR2 SNEGSKA (reference sequence). For the CDR3, the DNA is TGCAGTGCTAGGCTGACTAGCTCCTACGAGCAGTACTTC. Protein: CSARLTSSYEQYF.

For this clonotype: Possible read error: a much larger clone is one base away. The rearrangement joins TRBV10-2 to TRBJ2-7; the D gene is possibly TRBD1 (6 bases). Germline lookup yields CDR1 WSHSY and CDR2 SAAADI. CDR3 length: 15 residues. V lost 6 bases and J 3 bases, leaving 18 bases between the germline ends. CDR3 loop: CASSSLRTDGYEQYF. CDR3 sequence (DNA): TGCGCCAGCAGCTCTTTACGGACAGATGGCTACGAGCAGTACTTC.

This clonotype was seen repeatedly, ten times or more. This rearrangement joins TRBV6-1 to TRBJ1-5; unclear D gene. Germline-derived CDR1 and CDR2 are MNHNS and SASEGT. The CDR3 contains 14 residues. The germline V and J ends were trimmed by 6 bases and 0 bases, with 9 bases remaining between them. The CDR3 DNA reads TGTGCCAGCAGCGCAGAGATTAGCAATCAGCCCCAGCATTTT. Protein product: CASSAEISNQPQHF.

This clonotype has a count of ten or more. The rearrangement uses TRBV12-3 or TRBV12-4 and TRBJ2-7; TRBD1 matches 7 bases. This CDR3 region has 19 residues. The V gene end was trimmed by 6 bases and the J gene end by 5 bases; junction bases not matched to a gene: 25. CDR3 DNA sequence: TGTGCCAGCAGCTCAGGGGCCGGGACAGACGGCCCCCGGTGGGACGAGCAGTACTTC. This translates into CASSSGAGTDGPRWDEQYF.

This clonotype was recorded at least ten times. The chain has TRBV6-1 and TRBJ2-6; possibly TRBD2 for D (6 bases). The germline V and J ends were trimmed by 0 bases and 2 bases, with 8 bases remaining between them. Germline values: CDR1 MNHNS, CDR2 SASEGT. This CDR3 is 16 amino acids long. The CDR3 loop is CASSEAAGTGANVLTF. As DNA, the CDR3 is TGTGCCAGCAGTGAAGCGGCGGGGACTGGGGCCAACGTCCTGACTTTC.

The sample holds many counts of this clonotype. The chain has TRBV12-3 or TRBV12-4 and TRBJ2-1; D is perhaps TRBD1 (5 bases). CDR3 size: 17 residues. The V and J ends lost 1 base and 2 bases respectively, with 15 bases between them. CDR3 bases: TGTGCCAGCAGTTTAGTTCAGGGAATATCGGCCTACAATGAGCAGTTCTTC. Its protein product is CASSLVQGISAYNEQFF.